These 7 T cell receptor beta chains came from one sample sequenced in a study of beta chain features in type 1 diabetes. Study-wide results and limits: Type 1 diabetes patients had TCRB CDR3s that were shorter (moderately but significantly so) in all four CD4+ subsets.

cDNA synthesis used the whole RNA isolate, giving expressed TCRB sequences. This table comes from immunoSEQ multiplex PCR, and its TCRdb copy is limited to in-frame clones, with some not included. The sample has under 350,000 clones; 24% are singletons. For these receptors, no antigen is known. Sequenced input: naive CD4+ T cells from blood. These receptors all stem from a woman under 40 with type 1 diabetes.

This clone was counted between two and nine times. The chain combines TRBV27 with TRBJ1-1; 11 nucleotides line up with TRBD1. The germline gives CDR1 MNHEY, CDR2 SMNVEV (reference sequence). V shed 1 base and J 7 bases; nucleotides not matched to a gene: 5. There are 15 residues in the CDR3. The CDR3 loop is CASSLYSGTGGEAFF. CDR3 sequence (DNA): TGTGCCAGCAGTTTATATTCCGGGACAGGGGGTGAAGCTTTCTTT.

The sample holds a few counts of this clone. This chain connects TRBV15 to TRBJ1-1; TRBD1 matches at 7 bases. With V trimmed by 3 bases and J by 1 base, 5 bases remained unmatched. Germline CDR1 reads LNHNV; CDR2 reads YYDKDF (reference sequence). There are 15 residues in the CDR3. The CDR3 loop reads CATSSTGTANTEAFF. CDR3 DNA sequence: TGTGCCACCAGCAGCACCGGGACAGCGAACACTGAAGCTTTCTTT.

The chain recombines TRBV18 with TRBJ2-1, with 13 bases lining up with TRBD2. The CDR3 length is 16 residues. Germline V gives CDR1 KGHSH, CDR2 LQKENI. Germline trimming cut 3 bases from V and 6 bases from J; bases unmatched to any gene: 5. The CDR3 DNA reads TGTGCCAGCTCACCTCGGCGACTAGCGGGAGGCAATGAGCAGTTCTTC. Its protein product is CASSPRRLAGGNEQFF.

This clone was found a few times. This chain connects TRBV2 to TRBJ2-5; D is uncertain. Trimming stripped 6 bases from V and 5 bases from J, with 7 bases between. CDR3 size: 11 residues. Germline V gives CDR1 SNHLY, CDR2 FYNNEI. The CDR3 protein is CASRALETQYF. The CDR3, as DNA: TGTGCCAGCAGGGCCCTCGAGACCCAGTACTTC.

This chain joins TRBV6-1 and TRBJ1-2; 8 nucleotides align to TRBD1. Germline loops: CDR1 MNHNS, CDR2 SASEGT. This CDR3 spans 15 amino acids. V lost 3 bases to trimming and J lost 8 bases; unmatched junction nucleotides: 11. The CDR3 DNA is TGTGCCAGCAGTGACCCACCGTTAACAGGGGGAGGCTACACCTTC. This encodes CASSDPPLTGGGYTF.

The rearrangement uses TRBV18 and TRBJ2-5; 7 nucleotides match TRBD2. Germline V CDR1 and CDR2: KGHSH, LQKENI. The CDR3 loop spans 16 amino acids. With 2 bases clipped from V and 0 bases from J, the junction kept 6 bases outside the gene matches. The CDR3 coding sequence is TGTGCCAGCTCACCAAGGGGAGGGCTAAACCAAGAGACCCAGTACTTC. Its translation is CASSPRGGLNQETQYF.

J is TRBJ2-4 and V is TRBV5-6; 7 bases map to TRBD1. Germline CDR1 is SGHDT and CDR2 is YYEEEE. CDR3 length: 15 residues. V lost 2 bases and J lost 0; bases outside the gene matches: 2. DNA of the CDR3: TGTGCCAGCAGCTTCCCAGGGGGAGCCAAAAACATTCAGTACTTC. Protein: CASSFPGGAKNIQYF.